This TCR beta chain was found in a study of cytomegalovirus exposure and HLA in healthy donors. General observations from the study: Some V segments (TRBV6-2 and TRBV6-3 among them) were excluded as indistinguishable.

About this clone: Its antigen is as yet unknown. One junction end disagrees with the germline gene, perhaps due to a read error.

The germline V gene has CDR1 SQVTM and CDR2 ANQGSEA. The CDR3 contains 13 residues. It was with 60 Vbeta and 13 Jbeta primers that the PCR ran. Profiled with immunoSEQ multiplex PCR; TCRdb holds only in-frame clones, not every one. The repertoire holds over 150,000 clones, with 85% as singletons. When sampled, the donors appeared nominally healthy, though they likely had unrecorded immune exposures. The specimen was PBMCs. The TCR was taken from a boy aged 2-15 years in good health and CMV-seronegative. The chain is built from TRBV29-1 and TRBJ1-1; 7 bases are shared with TRBD1. As DNA, the CDR3 is TGCAGCGGCCGGGCCCCAGGGGGGACTGAAGTTTTCTTT. It encodes CSGRAPGGTEVFF.